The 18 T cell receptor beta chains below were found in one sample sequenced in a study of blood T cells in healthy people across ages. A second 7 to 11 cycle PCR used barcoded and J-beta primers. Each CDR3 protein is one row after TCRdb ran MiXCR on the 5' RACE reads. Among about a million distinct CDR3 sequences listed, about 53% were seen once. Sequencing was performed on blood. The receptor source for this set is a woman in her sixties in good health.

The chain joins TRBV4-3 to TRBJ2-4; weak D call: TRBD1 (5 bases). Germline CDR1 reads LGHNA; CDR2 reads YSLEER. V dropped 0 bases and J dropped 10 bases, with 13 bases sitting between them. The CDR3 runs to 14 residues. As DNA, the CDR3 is TGCGCCAGCAGCCAAGATGTGGGGTCAGGGATTCAGTACTTC. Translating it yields CASSQDVGSGIQYF.

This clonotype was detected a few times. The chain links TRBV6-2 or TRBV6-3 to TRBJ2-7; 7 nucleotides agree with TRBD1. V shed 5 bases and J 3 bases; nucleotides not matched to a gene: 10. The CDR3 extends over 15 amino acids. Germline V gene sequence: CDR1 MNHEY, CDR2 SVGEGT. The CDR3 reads CASSPLTDRNYEQYF. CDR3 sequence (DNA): TGTGCCAGCAGTCCATTAACGGACAGGAACTACGAGCAGTACTTC.

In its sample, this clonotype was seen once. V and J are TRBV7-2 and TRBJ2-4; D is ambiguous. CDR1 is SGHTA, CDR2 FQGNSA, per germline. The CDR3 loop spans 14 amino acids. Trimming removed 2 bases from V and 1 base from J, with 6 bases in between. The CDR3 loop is CASSLTAAKNIQYF. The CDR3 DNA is TGTGCCAGCAGCTTAACAGCGGCCAAAAACATTCAGTACTTC. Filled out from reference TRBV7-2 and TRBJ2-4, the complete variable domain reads GAGVSQSPSNKVTEKGKDVELRCDPISGHTALYWYRQSLGQGLEFLIYFQGNSAPDKSGLPSDRFSAERTGGSVSTLTIQRTQQEDSAVYLCASSLTAAKNIQYFGAGTRLSVL.

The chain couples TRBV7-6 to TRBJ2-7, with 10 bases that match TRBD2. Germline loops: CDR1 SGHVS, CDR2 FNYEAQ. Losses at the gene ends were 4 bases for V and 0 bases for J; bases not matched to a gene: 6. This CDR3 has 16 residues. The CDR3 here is CASSSLAGESSYEQYF. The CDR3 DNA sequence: TGTGCCAGCAGCTCCCTAGCGGGGGAAAGCTCCTACGAGCAGTACTTC.

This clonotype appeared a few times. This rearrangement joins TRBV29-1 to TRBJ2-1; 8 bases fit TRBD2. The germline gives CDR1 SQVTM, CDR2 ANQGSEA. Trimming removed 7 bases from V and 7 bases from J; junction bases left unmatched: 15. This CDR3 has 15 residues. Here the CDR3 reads CSAKRSGGRNNEQFF. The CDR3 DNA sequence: TGCAGCGCGAAAAGGTCTGGCGGGAGGAATAATGAGCAGTTCTTC.

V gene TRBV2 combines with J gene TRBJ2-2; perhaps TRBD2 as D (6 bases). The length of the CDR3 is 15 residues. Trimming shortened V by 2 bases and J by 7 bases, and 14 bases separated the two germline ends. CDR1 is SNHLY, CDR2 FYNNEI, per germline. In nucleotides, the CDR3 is TGTGCCAGCAGTGAACGGCAGGGAGGTTTCGGGGAGCTGTTTTTT. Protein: CASSERQGGFGELFF.

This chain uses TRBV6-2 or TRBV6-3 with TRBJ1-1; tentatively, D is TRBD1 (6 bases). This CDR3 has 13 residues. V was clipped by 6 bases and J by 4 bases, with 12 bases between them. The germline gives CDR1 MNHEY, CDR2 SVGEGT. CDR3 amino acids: CASRVQGGTEAFF. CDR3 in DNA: TGTGCCAGCAGGGTACAGGGCGGCACTGAAGCTTTCTTT.

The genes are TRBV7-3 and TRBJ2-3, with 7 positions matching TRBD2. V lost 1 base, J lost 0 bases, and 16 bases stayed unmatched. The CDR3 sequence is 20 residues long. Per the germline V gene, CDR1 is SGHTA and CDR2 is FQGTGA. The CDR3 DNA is TGTGCCAGCAGCTTAAAGGGGCCTTCGATGGGACTAAAAAGCACAGATACGCAGTATTTT. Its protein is CASSLKGPSMGLKSTDTQYF.

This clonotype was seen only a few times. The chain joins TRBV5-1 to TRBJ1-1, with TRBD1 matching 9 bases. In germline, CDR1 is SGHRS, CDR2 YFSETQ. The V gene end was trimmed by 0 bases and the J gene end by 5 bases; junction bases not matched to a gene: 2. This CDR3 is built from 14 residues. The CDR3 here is CASSLATGGTEAFF. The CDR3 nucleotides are TGCGCCAGCAGCTTGGCGACAGGGGGTACTGAAGCTTTCTTT.

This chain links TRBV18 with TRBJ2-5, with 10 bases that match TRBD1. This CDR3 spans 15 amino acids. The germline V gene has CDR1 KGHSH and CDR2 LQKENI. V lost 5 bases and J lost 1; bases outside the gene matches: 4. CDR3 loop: CASSSRQGAQETQYF. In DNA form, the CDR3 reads TGTGCCAGCTCATCGAGACAGGGGGCCCAAGAGACCCAGTACTTC.

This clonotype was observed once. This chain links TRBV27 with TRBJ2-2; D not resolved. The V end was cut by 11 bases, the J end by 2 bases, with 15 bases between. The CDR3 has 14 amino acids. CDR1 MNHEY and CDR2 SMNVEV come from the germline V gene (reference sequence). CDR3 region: CAARLKGNTGELFF. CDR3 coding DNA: TGTGCCGCCCGGTTGAAGGGTAACACCGGGGAGCTGTTTTTT.

CDR3 DNA sequence: TGTGCCATCAGTGGGGCCCAGGGTAGCGGGGTACAGTACTTC. Amino acids: CAISGAQGSGVQYF. This chain connects TRBV10-3 to TRBJ2-7; 8 bases line up with TRBD2. This CDR3 comprises 14 residues. V lost 4 bases and J lost 10; bases outside the gene matches: 12. Per germline, CDR1 ENHRY and CDR2 SYGVKD.

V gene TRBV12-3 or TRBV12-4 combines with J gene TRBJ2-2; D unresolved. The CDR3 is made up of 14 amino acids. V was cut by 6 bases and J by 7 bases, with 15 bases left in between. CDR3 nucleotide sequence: TGTGCCAGCAGCCCAAATATGGAAGGCGGGGAGCTGTTTTTT. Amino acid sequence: CASSPNMEGGELFF.

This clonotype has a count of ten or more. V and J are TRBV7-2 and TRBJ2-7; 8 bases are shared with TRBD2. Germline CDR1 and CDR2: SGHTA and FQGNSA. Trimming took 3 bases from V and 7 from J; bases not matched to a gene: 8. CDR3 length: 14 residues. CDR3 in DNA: TGTGCCAGCAGCTTCAAAGCGGGAGCTCAAGAGCAGTACTTC. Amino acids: CASSFKAGAQEQYF.

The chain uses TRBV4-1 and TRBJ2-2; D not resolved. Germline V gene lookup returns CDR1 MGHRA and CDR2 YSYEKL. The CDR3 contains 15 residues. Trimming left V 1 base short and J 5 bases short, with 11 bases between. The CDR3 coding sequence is TGCGCCAGCAGCCAAGGGTGGGGAAGGACCGGGGAGCTGTTTTTT. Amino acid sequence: CASSQGWGRTGELFF.

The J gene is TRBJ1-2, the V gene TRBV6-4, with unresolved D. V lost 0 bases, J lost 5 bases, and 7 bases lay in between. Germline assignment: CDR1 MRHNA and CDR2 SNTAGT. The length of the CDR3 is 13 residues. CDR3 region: CASSDSRTYGYTF. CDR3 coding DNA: TGTGCCAGCAGTGACTCTAGGACTTATGGCTACACCTTC.

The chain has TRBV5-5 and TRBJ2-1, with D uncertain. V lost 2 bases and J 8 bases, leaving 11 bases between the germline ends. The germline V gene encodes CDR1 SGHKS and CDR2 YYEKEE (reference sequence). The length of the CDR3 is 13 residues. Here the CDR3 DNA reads TGTGCCAGCAGCTTAATCGTTCTCGATGAGCAGTTCTTC. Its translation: CASSLIVLDEQFF.

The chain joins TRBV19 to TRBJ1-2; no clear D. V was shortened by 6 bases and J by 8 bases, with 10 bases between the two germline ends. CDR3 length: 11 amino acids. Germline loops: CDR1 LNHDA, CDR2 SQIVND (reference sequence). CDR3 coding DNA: TGTGCCAGTAGCTCGTCTCGGGGCTACACCTTC. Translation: CASSSSRGYTF.